This paragraph reports one T cell receptor beta chain. The entry originates in a study of early T cells in non-severe SARS-CoV-2 infection. The CDR3 has 16 residues. Germline CDR1 reads SNHLY; CDR2 reads FYNNEI. Trimming cost V 3 bases and J 0 bases, with 15 bases left between them. Individual cDNA molecules received unique molecular identifiers. Each CDR3 protein gets one entry after TCRdb re-called the 5' RACE reads with MiXCR. The sample lists almost 30,000 distinct CDR3 sequences; approximately 5.4% were seen once. Sequencing used whole blood. This TCR was recovered from an adult who was a healthcare worker with PCR-confirmed SARS-CoV-2 infection or an uninfected control (not recorded which). This chain connects TRBV2 to TRBJ2-7; D gene ambiguous. The CDR3 reads CASSEDAWARSYEQYF. In DNA, the CDR3 is TGTGCCAGCAGTGAGGATGCCTGGGCGCGCTCCTACGAGCAGTACTTC. Full variable domain (missing parts from reference TRBV2 and TRBJ2-7): EPEVTQTPSHQVTQMGQEVILRCVPISNHLYFYWYRQILGQKVEFLVSFYNNEISEKSEIFDDQFSVERPDGSNFTLKIRSTKLEDSAMYFCASSEDAWARSYEQYFGPGTRLTVT.